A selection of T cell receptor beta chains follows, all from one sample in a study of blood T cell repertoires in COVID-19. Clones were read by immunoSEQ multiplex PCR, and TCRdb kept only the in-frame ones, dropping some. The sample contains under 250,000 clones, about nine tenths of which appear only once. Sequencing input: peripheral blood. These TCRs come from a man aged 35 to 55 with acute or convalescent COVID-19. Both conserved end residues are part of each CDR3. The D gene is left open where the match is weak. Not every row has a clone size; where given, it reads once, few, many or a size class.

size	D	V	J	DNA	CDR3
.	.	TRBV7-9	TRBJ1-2	TGTGCCAGCAGCTTAGAACAGGGACGCGGCTACACCTTC	CASSLEQGRGYTF
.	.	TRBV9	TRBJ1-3	TGTGCCAGCAGCGTAGAGGCCAGGGGTCCTGGAAACACCATATATTTT	CASSVEARGPGNTIYF
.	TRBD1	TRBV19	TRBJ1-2	TGTGCCAGTAGCCGGACAGGTCCGGATTATGGCTACACCTTC	CASSRTGPDYGYTF
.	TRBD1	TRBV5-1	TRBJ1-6	TGCGCCAGCAGCTCCGGGACAGGGAGCGGTTCACCCCTCCACTTT	CASSSGTGSGSPLHF
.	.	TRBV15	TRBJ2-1	TGTGCCACCGATAACAGCTACAATGAGCAGTTCTTC	CATDNSYNEQFF
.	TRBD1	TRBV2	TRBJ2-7	TGTGCCAGCATTACTGATCCAGGGGGCCTTGACTACGAGCAGTACTTC	CASITDPGGLDYEQYF
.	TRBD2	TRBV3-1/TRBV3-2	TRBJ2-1	TGTGCCAGCAGCCAATCGGTAGGACTAGCGGGAGATAGGCAGTTCTTC	CASSQSVGLAGDRQFF
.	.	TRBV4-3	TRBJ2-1	TGCGCCAGCAGCCAAGTCGGGTGGGGCGGTCGTCTTAATGAGCAGTTCTTC	CASSQVGWGGRLNEQFF
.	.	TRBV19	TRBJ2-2	TGTGCCAGTAGTATAGCCTCGGGCACCGGGGAGCTGTTTTTT	CASSIASGTGELFF
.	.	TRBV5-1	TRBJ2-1	TGCGCCAGCAGCTTGGGAAACGCGAACTACAATGAGCAGTTCTTC	CASSLGNANYNEQFF
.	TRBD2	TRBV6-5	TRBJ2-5	TGTGCCAGCCGCGGGAGAGCGGGGGTACCCGGGACCCAGTACTTC	CASRGRAGVPGTQYF
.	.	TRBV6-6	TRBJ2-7	TGTGCCAGCAATCTAGGCTCTACCTACGAGCAGTACTTC	CASNLGSTYEQYF
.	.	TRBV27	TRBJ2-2	TGTGCCAGCAGTTTAGGACAGTACACCGGGGAGCTGTTTTTT	CASSLGQYTGELFF
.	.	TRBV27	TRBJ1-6	TGTGCCAGCAGTTTAGGCCCAGGGTTTGGGGCACCCCTCCACTTT	CASSLGPGFGAPLHF
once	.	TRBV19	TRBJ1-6	TGTGCCAGTAGTATAGTGAACCAGGCAAGCTCCTATAATTCACCCCTCCACTTT	CASSIVNQASSYNSPLHF
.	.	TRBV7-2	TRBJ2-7	TGTGCCAGCAGCTTACACGGGGGGCTCTACGAGCAGTACTTC	CASSLHGGLYEQYF
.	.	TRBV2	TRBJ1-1	TGTGCCAGCAGTGAACAGAACACTGAAGCTTTCTTT	CASSEQNTEAFF
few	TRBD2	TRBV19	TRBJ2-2	TGTGCCAGTAGTTTGGGGACTAGCGGGGGGGCCGTCGGGGAGCTGTTTTTT	CASSLGTSGGAVGELFF
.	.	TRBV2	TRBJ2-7	TGTGCCAGCGGCGGGCCGCACTACGAGCAGTACTTC	CASGGPHYEQYF
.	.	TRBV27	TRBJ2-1	TGTGCCAGCAGTTATCGGGATCCCGGTGAGCAGTTCTTC	CASSYRDPGEQFF
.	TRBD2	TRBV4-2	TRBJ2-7	TGTGCCAGCAGCCAGGGGCGGGAGTACGAGCAGTACTTC	CASSQGREYEQYF
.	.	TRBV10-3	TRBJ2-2	TGTGCCAGTCACCGGGACAAGAACACCGGGGAGCTGTTTTTT	CASHRDKNTGELFF
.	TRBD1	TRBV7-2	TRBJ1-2	TGTGCCAGCAGCACCACAGGGGTTGGACAATATGGCTACACCTTC	CASSTTGVGQYGYTF
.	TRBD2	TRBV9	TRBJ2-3	TGTGCCAGCAGCGTCACTAGCGGCCACACAGATACGCAGTATTTT	CASSVTSGHTDTQYF
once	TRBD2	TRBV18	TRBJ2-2	TGTGCCAGCTCACGTCTTGAGGCGGGAGGGCGTACCGGGGAGCTGTTTTTT	CASSRLEAGGRTGELFF
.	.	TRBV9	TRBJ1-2	TGTGCCAGCAGCGCCCAAAGAGCTAACTATGGCTACACCTTC	CASSAQRANYGYTF
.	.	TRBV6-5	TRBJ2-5	TGTGCCAGCAGTTACGGGCAGCAAGAGACCCAGTACTTC	CASSYGQQETQYF
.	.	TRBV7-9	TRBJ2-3	TGTGCCAGCAGGCCGGTTACAGGGAATACGCAGTATTTT	CASRPVTGNTQYF
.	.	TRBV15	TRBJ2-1	TGTGCCACCAGCAGAGGCCTAGGGGTCGACAATGAGCAGTTCTTC	CATSRGLGVDNEQFF
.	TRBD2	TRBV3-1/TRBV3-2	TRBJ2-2	TGTGCCAGCAGCCAATCGGTAGCGGGATGGACGACCGGGGAGCTGTTTTTT	CASSQSVAGWTTGELFF
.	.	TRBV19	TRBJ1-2	TGTGCCAGTTCCAACAGGGTCGACGGCTACACCTTC	CASSNRVDGYTF
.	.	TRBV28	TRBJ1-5	TGTGCCAGCAGCCCAGGGTGGCAGCCCCAGCATTTT	CASSPGWQPQHF
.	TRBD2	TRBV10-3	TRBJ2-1	TGTGCCATCAAGCGACTAGCGGGAGGGGACAATGAGCAGTTCTTC	CAIKRLAGGDNEQFF
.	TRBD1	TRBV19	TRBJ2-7	TGTGCCAGTACCATAGGGGGCGGCGAGCAGTACTTC	CASTIGGGEQYF
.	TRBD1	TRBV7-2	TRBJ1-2	TGTGCCGGAGGGGACAGGGGCCTCTATGGCTACACCTTC	CAGGDRGLYGYTF
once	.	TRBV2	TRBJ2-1	TGTGCCAGCACCTCGGGGAACTACAATGAGCAGTTCTTC	CASTSGNYNEQFF
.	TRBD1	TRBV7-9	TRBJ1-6	TGTGCCAGCAGCCCCCCGACAGGGGCTAATTCACCCCTCCACTTT	CASSPPTGANSPLHF
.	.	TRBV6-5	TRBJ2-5	TGTGCCAGCAGTTACATTGCGGGCAAAGAGACCCAGTACTTC	CASSYIAGKETQYF
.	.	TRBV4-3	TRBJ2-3	TGCGCCAGCAGCCAAGGTAGCGGAGCTTTGGGTTTAGATACGCAGTATTTT	CASSQGSGALGLDTQYF
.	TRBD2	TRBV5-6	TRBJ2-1	TGTGCCAGCAGCCCCGGGGGGTTTGAGCAGTTCTTC	CASSPGGFEQFF
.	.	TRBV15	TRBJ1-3	TGTGCCACCAGCAGATCTCGGGAGTACACCATATATTTT	CATSRSREYTIYF
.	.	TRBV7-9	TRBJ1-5	TGTGCCAGCAGCTATGGACCGGAGGGCAATCAGCCCCAGCATTTT	CASSYGPEGNQPQHF
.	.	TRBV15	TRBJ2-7	TGTGCCACCAGCAGAGAAGTTTCAGGATTGGGCGAGCAGTACTTC	CATSREVSGLGEQYF
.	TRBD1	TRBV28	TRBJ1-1	TGTGCCAGCATATCTACGCAGGGACAGGGCGGGACTGAAGCTTTCTTT	CASISTQGQGGTEAFF
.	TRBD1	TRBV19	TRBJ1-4	TGTGCCAGTAGGATCGGGACAGGGGGAGTGGAACTGTTTTTT	CASRIGTGGVELFF
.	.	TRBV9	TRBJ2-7	TGTGCCAGCAGCCAGGGTGGCGAGCAGTACTTC	CASSQGGEQYF